This TCR beta chain is from a study of spatial heterogeneity in lung cancer. The germline V gene has CDR1 LGHNA and CDR2 YNFKEQ. The CDR3 is made up of 17 amino acids. V shed 0 bases, J shed 1 base, and the junction held 8 bases outside the gene matches. This clonotype was detected many times. Its antigen remains unidentified. Study conclusions and caveats: Higher tumor mutation counts went along with higher counts of expanded intratumoral alpha and beta TCRs.

TCRdb re-called the 5' RACE reads with MiXCR, one entry per CDR3 protein. This table has around 18,000 distinct CDR3 sequences, 7% appearing once. Described time point: sample taken at primary tumor resection. Sequencing of whole RNA from tumor, nontumor lung or frozen PBMC involved no sorting. This chain links TRBV4-2 with TRBJ1-1; 7 bases line up with TRBD1. The TCR was taken from a female donor with early-stage non-small cell lung cancer. The material sequenced was lung tumor tissue, taken at surgery. The CDR3 loop reads CASSQERGRKENTEAFF. CDR3 in DNA: TGTGCCAGCAGCCAAGAAAGGGGGCGCAAAGAGAACACTGAAGCTTTCTTT.